This TCR beta chain was identified in a study of blood T cell repertoires in COVID-19. Background on the study: From the United States, Italy and Spain came samples of acute and convalescent COVID-19. T cells, B-cell-depleted T cells, or PBMCs supplied cDNA or gDNA.

Original methodology: From reference gene primer amplification, estimates of nucleated cell counts were derived. The method was immunoSEQ multiplex PCR; TCRdb's version includes in-frame clones alone and lacks a portion of them. V, J and clone size derive from that table, while D and trimming were established from the DNA sequence. This sample carries about 410,000 clones, roughly 88% of them seen once, and the ten largest clones take over 1.3%. There are 13 residues in the CDR3. The sequence was obtained from a woman in her 30s with active or convalescent COVID-19. The sequencing sample was made of peripheral blood. The J gene is TRBJ1-2, the V gene TRBV12-2; TRBD1 is the table's D call, not checked against the DNA. TRBV12-2 is annotated as a pseudogene. CDR3 bases: TGTGCAAGTCGCTTCGGCAGGGCTCGTGGCTACACCTTC. Amino acid sequence: CASRFGRARGYTF.